This T cell receptor beta chain was profiled in a study of post-analysis software for immune sequencing data. Looked up from germline, CDR1 is DFQATT and CDR2 is SNEGSKA (reference sequence). The CDR3 loop spans 13 amino acids. V shed 5 bases and J shed 6 bases, with 14 bases lying between them. Unique molecular identifiers had been added to the TCR beta cDNA libraries. TCRdb reprocessed the PCR reads with MiXCR, giving one entry per CDR3 protein. Counted here are 820,000 or so distinct CDR3 sequences, about 53% occurring once; the ten biggest clones make up 4.6%. Study-level points and caveats: Higher frequency in patients than in controls was seen for five TRBV segments, with TRBV5-6, TRBV5-1 and TRBV20-1 among them.

As concerns this clonotype: The antigen is undetermined.

J is TRBJ2-1 and V is TRBV20-1; D is perhaps TRBD1 or TRBD2 (6 bases each). This TCR derives from a girl under 18 with multiple sclerosis. Input material: blood. The CDR3: CSAAIGGFNEQFF. CDR3 DNA: TGCAGTGCTGCCATAGGGGGGTTCAATGAGCAGTTCTTC.